Shown below are 14 T cell receptor beta chains from a single sample sequenced in a study of post-analysis software for immune sequencing data. Study-level results: Four or five TRBV segments, TRBV5-6, TRBV5-1 and TRBV20-1 among them, were found more frequent in patients than controls.

No antigen is known for these receptors. Every TCR beta cDNA library bore unique molecular identifiers. MiXCR, applied by TCRdb to the PCR reads, yields one record per CDR3 protein. The data contain about 820,000 distinct CDR3 sequences, around 53% of them singletons. Sequences were obtained from blood. The receptors shown here come from a girl aged 5-17 years with multiple sclerosis.

The gene calls are TRBV6-6 and TRBJ1-3, with 8 positions matching TRBD1. V gave up 7 bases and J gave up 2 bases; unmatched junction bases: 7. This CDR3 is built from 15 residues. Germline-derived CDR1 and CDR2 are MNHNY and SVGAGI (reference sequence). CDR3 nucleotide sequence: TGTGCCAGCAACCCTATGGACAGGGCTGGAAACACCATATATTTT. Translation gives CASNPMDRAGNTIYF.

The chain combines TRBV25-1 with TRBJ1-1; D is perhaps TRBD1 (5 bases). V was cut by 3 bases and J by 0 bases, with 14 bases left in between. There are 16 residues in the CDR3. From germline, CDR1 is MGHDK and CDR2 SYGVNS. The CDR3 DNA follows: TGTGCCAGCAGTGAGGGACGGAAACGGTTGAACACTGAAGCTTTCTTT. Translating it yields CASSEGRKRLNTEAFF. The variable domain in full, with the rest retrieved from reference TRBV25-1 and TRBJ1-1, is EADIYQTPRYLVIGTGKKITLECSQTMGHDKMYWYQQDPGMELHLIHYSYGVNSTEKGDLSSESTVSRIRTEHFPLTLESARPSHTSQYLCASSEGRKRLNTEAFFGQGTRLTVV.

This clonotype was seen a single time. The chain combines TRBV19 with TRBJ2-5, with D possibly matching TRBD1 (5 bases). Gene TRBJ2-7 matches the end of the DNA better, so the J call may be wrong. Germline CDR1 is LNHDA and CDR2 is SQIVND (reference sequence). The length of the CDR3 is 14 residues. CDR3 sequence reads: CASSIDLGEYEQYF. The CDR3 coding sequence is TGTGCCAGTAGTATAGATCTAGGGGAATACGAGCAGTACTTC.

This rearrangement joins TRBV18 to TRBJ1-2; 7 nucleotides line up with TRBD1. This CDR3 contains 16 residues. Looked up from germline, CDR1 is KGHSH and CDR2 is LQKENI. Unmatched junction bases numbered 7, after V lost 3 bases and J lost 0 bases. The CDR3 nucleotides are TGTGCCAGCTCACCGTCTACCACAGGGGCTAACTATGGCTACACCTTC. This codes for CASSPSTTGANYGYTF.

This clonotype was observed once. This chain uses TRBV7-9 with TRBJ1-2, with a tentative D call TRBD1 (5 bases). Deletions cut 5 bases from V and 8 bases from J, with 15 bases between. Germline CDR1 is SEHNR and CDR2 is FQNEAQ (reference sequence). This CDR3 is 13 amino acids long. The CDR3 here is CASSPRQLEGYTF. In DNA form, the CDR3 reads TGTGCCAGCAGCCCGCGACAGCTCGAGGGCTACACCTTC. Filled out from reference TRBV7-9 and TRBJ1-2, the complete variable domain reads DTGVSQNPRHKITKRGQNVTFRCDPISEHNRLYWYRQTLGQGPEFLTYFQNEAQLEKSRLLSDRFSAERPKGSFSTLEIQRTEQGDSAMYLCASSPRQLEGYTFGSGTRLTVV.

The J gene is TRBJ2-5, the V gene TRBV12-3 or TRBV12-4; TRBD1 is a possible D gene (7 bases). The CDR3 contains 15 residues. V was cut by 6 bases and J by 11 bases, with 25 bases left in between. CDR3 loop: CASSPRQGRGNEQYF. CDR3 sequence (DNA): TGTGCCAGCAGCCCTAGACAGGGCCGCGGGAATGAGCAGTACTTC.

This clonotype was detected a few times. V is TRBV7-6 and J is TRBJ2-1; 9 positions agree with TRBD1. Germline loops: CDR1 SGHVS, CDR2 FNYEAQ. Trimming at V came to 4 bases and at J to 7 bases, leaving 5 bases not matched to a gene. The CDR3 totals 14 residues. The CDR3 loop is CASSWTGEGNEQFF. CDR3 DNA: TGTGCCAGCAGCTGGACAGGGGAAGGGAATGAGCAGTTCTTC.

The genes are TRBV7-2 and TRBJ2-5; the D gene is possibly TRBD1 (7 bases). Trimming took 1 base from V and 6 from J, leaving 12 bases between them. CDR1 and CDR2 (germline): SGHTA, FQGNSA. The CDR3 runs to 14 residues. Here the CDR3 reads CASSLGGTEKTQYF. As DNA, the CDR3 is TGTGCCAGCAGCTTAGGCGGGACAGAAAAGACCCAGTACTTC.

Notes on this clonotype: Germline and junction disagree at one end, which may indicate a read error. The rearrangement joins TRBV29-1 to TRBJ1-2; the D gene is possibly TRBD1 (6 bases). The CDR3 covers 13 residues. Looked up from germline, CDR1 is SQVTM and CDR2 is ANQGSEA. CDR3 sequence: CSPSGAPGYSYTF. The CDR3 region has the DNA TGCAGCCCCTCAGGGGCGCCGGGCTATAGCTACACCTTC.

This chain connects TRBV6-5 to TRBJ2-7; TRBD2 matches at 11 bases. From germline, CDR1 is MNHEY and CDR2 SVGAGI. Unmatched junction bases numbered 4, after V lost 2 bases and J lost 1 base. The CDR3 loop spans 16 amino acids. For the CDR3, the DNA is TGTGCCAGCAGTTACCTTACTAGCGGGGGTTCCTACGAGCAGTACTTC. Its protein is CASSYLTSGGSYEQYF.

This clonotype was picked up a small number of times. The chain links TRBV20-1 to TRBJ2-5, with D possibly being TRBD2 (5 bases). Germline V gene sequence: CDR1 DFQATT, CDR2 SNEGSKA (reference sequence). The germline V and J ends were trimmed by 6 bases and 0 bases, with 8 bases remaining between them. The CDR3 contains 12 residues. CDR3 in amino acids: CSAADYQETQYF. In DNA, the CDR3 is TGCAGTGCCGCGGACTACCAAGAGACCCAGTACTTC.

This clonotype was observed a handful of times. The rearrangement links TRBV5-1 to TRBJ2-7; TRBD1 agrees at 12 bases. From germline, CDR1 is SGHRS and CDR2 YFSETQ. There are 16 residues in the CDR3. V shed 3 bases, J shed 7 bases, and the junction held 11 bases outside the gene matches. The CDR3 nucleotides are TGCGCCAGCAGCTACGCGGGACAGGGGGCGCCCGAAGAGCAGTACTTC. It is translated as CASSYAGQGAPEEQYF.

The rearrangement uses TRBV20-1 and TRBJ2-7; 7 nucleotides agree with TRBD2. The J segment lost 0 bases and the V segment lost 0 bases, leaving 11 bases of the junction unmatched. This CDR3 contains 17 residues. In germline, CDR1 is DFQATT, CDR2 SNEGSKA (reference sequence). The chain's CDR3 is CSAREIYSGPSSYEQYF. The CDR3 DNA reads as TGCAGTGCTAGAGAAATTTATAGCGGGCCGAGCTCCTACGAGCAGTACTTC.

The rearrangement joins TRBV2 to TRBJ2-7; D is ambiguous. V was trimmed by 5 bases and J by 7 bases, leaving 9 bases between them. The CDR3 loop spans 11 amino acids. Germline V gene data show CDR1 as SNHLY and CDR2 as FYNNEI. This CDR3 reads CASSMTREQYF. In nucleotides, the CDR3 is TGTGCCAGCAGTATGACTCGAGAGCAGTACTTC.